Presented here are 15 T cell receptor beta chains from one specimen sequenced in a study of blood T cells in healthy people across ages. Using a J-beta primer mix together with a sample-barcoded 5' primer, a second PCR was run for about 6 to 11 cycles. TCRdb reprocessed the 5' RACE reads via MiXCR and lists one record per CDR3 protein. The top ten hold 2.1% of the sample, which has roughly 1,800,000 distinct CDR3 sequences, roughly 52% seen once. Sequencing input: blood. The origin of the receptors is a woman between 35 and 50 years old in good health.

This clonotype has just one count. V is TRBV10-3 and J is TRBJ2-5; tentatively, D is TRBD1 (6 bases). V lost 6 bases, J lost 4 bases, and 15 bases lay in between. This CDR3 comprises 14 residues. Germline V gene lookup returns CDR1 ENHRY and CDR2 SYGVKD. The CDR3 sequence is CAIRSGDRRETQYF. CDR3 sequence (DNA): TGTGCCATCAGGTCAGGGGATAGACGAGAGACCCAGTACTTC.

In its sample, this clonotype was seen a few times. The chain has TRBV7-9 and TRBJ1-4; the D is unclear. Germline-derived CDR1 and CDR2 are SEHNR and FQNEAQ (reference sequence). Trimming stripped 1 base from V and 7 bases from J, with 16 bases between. The CDR3 sequence is 16 residues long. The CDR3 nucleotides read TGTGCCAGCAGCTTAGGCCCCCGAGGGCAAGGTGAAAAACTGTTTTTT. Its protein is CASSLGPRGQGEKLFF.

The DNA for the CDR3 is TGTGCCAGCACCAGGCGGGGGGGCGAGTACAATGAGCAGTACTTC. Residues: CASTRRGGEYNEQYF. This chain uses TRBV9 with TRBJ2-1; TRBD2 aligns across 9 bases. The DNA matches TRBJ2-7 better at its end, which makes the J call doubtful. Germline V gene lookup returns CDR1 SGDLS and CDR2 YYNGEE. The CDR3 totals 15 residues.

CDR3 residues: CASSQEPGADNEQFF. CDR3 in DNA: TGCGCCAGCAGCCAAGAACCAGGGGCCGACAATGAGCAGTTCTTC. The rearrangement uses TRBV4-3 and TRBJ2-1, with D perhaps TRBD1 (6 bases). CDR3 length: 15 amino acids. V lost 0 bases to trimming and J lost 5 bases, with 11 bases between them. Germline assignment: CDR1 LGHNA and CDR2 YSLEER.

The chain links TRBV12-3 or TRBV12-4 to TRBJ2-2, with TRBD2 matching over 10 bases. Trimming cost V 5 bases and J 4 bases; bases outside gene matches: 4. The CDR3 has 15 amino acids. CDR3 bases: TGTGCCAGCAGTCGGACTAGCGGATCCACCGGGGAGCTGTTTTTT. Amino acids: CASSRTSGSTGELFF.

The chain uses TRBV29-1 and TRBJ1-1; TRBD1 matches 8 bases. The CDR3 loop spans 15 amino acids. Germline V gene lookup returns CDR1 SQVTM and CDR2 ANQGSEA. V was clipped by 6 bases and J by 5 bases; unmatched bases: 14. The CDR3: CSVAGGQGVETEAFF. The CDR3, as DNA: TGCAGCGTCGCAGGTGGACAGGGAGTGGAGACTGAAGCTTTCTTT.

A few counts support this clonotype. CDR3 sequence (DNA): TGTGCCAGCAGTTTCGCTAGCGGGGAGACCCAGTACTTC. As protein: CASSFASGETQYF. This chain uses TRBV12-3 or TRBV12-4 with TRBJ2-5; 8 nucleotides align to TRBD2. The length of the CDR3 is 13 residues. J lost 5 bases, V lost 3 bases, and 2 bases had no gene match.

This clonotype was detected only a few times. The V call is TRBV20-1, the J call TRBJ2-5; D remains unclear. The J call may be faulty, since TRBJ2-7 better matches the DNA end. This CDR3 contains 11 residues. From germline, CDR1 is DFQATT and CDR2 SNEGSKA (reference sequence). CDR3 nucleotides: TGCAGTGGGGTGGTGTACGGCGAGCAGTACTTC. This gives the protein CSGVVYGEQYF.

The chain couples TRBV11-2 to TRBJ2-1; 8 bases align to TRBD1. CDR1 is SGHAT and CDR2 is FQNNGV in the germline V gene. The length of the CDR3 is 14 residues. The V and J ends lost 1 base and 6 bases, in that order; junction bases with no gene match: 2. CDR3 bases: TGTGCCAGCAGCTTAGCCAGGGGGCGCAATGAGCAGTTCTTC. Translated, it gives CASSLARGRNEQFF.

This clonotype was counted a few times. The rearrangement joins TRBV7-9 to TRBJ2-1, with 10 bases matching TRBD1. V gave up 1 base and J gave up 8 bases; unmatched junction bases: 8. Germline-derived CDR1 and CDR2 are SEHNR and FQNEAQ (reference sequence). This CDR3 has 16 residues. CDR3 sequence reads: CASSLGLGTGVHEQFF. CDR3 sequence (DNA): TGTGCCAGCAGCTTAGGGTTGGGGACAGGGGTTCATGAGCAGTTCTTC.

The chain links TRBV4-1 to TRBJ1-5, with D perhaps TRBD1 (5 bases). This CDR3 is 15 amino acids long. Per germline, CDR1 MGHRA and CDR2 YSYEKL. With 2 bases removed from V and 3 bases from J, the gap between germline ends came to 11 bases. The CDR3 nucleotides are TGCGCCAGCAGCCAAAGGACACTGCCCAATCAGCCCCAGCATTTT. As protein: CASSQRTLPNQPQHF.

J is TRBJ2-7 and V is TRBV10-1; 7 bases match TRBD1. The germline V gene has CDR1 WNHNN and CDR2 SYGVQD (reference sequence). V gave up 5 bases and J gave up 4 bases; unmatched junction bases: 8. This CDR3 comprises 14 residues. CDR3 DNA sequence: TGCGCCAGCAGTAGGGACAGAAGGGAGTACGAGCAGTACTTC. This gives the protein CASSRDRREYEQYF.

The gene calls are TRBV20-1 and TRBJ2-5; TRBD2 aligns across 7 bases. V was clipped by 6 bases and J by 5 bases; unmatched bases: 9. Germline CDR1 and CDR2: DFQATT and SNEGSKA (reference sequence). This CDR3 has 13 residues. Here the CDR3 reads CSARGTTKETQYF. The CDR3 bases are TGCAGTGCCCGCGGGACTACAAAGGAGACCCAGTACTTC.

The V call is TRBV27, the J call TRBJ2-3; 8 nucleotides agree with TRBD1. The CDR3 sequence is 14 residues long. The germline gives CDR1 MNHEY, CDR2 SMNVEV (reference sequence). V gave up 5 bases and J gave up 6 bases; unmatched junction bases: 7. CDR3 nucleotides: TGTGCCAGCAGTACTTGGACAGGGACGGATACGCAGTATTTT. Translation: CASSTWTGTDTQYF.

The J gene is TRBJ2-7, the V gene TRBV27; tentatively, D is TRBD2 (6 bases). The CDR3 spans 11 residues. Germline V gives CDR1 MNHEY, CDR2 SMNVEV (reference sequence). Written as DNA, the CDR3 is TGTGCTAGGACTACCTCGTACGAGCAGTACTTC. It specifies CARTTSYEQYF.